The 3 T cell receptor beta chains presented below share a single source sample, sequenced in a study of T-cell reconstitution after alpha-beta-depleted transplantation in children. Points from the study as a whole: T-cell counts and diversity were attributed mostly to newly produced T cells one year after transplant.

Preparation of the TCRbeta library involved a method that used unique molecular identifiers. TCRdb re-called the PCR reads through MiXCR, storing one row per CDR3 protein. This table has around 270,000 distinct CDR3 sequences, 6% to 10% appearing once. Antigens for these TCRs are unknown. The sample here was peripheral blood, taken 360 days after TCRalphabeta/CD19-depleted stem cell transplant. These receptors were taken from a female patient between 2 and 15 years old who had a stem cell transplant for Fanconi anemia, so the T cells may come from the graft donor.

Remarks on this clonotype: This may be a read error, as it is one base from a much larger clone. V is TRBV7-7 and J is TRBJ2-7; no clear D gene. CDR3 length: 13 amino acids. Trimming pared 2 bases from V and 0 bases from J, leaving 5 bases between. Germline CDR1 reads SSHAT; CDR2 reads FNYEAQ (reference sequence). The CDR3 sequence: CASSLQPSYEQYF. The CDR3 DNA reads TGTGCCAGCAGCTTACAGCCCTCCTACGAGCAGTACTTC.

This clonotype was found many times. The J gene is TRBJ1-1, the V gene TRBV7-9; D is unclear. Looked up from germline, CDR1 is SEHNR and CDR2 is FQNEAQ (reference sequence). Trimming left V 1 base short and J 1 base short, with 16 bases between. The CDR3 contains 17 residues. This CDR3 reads CASSLGSWGKGNTEAFF. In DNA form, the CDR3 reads TGTGCCAGCAGCTTAGGGTCCTGGGGTAAGGGGAACACTGAAGCTTTCTTT.

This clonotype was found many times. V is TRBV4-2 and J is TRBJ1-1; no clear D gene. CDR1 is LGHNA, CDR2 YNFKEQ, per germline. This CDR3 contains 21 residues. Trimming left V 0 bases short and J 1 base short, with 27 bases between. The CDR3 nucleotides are TGTGCCAGCAGCCAAGAAAGTGGGCAAGTAAGAGCGGAAACGGCGAACACTGAAGCTTTCTTT. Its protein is CASSQESGQVRAETANTEAFF.